This is a list of T cell receptor beta chains from one sample in a study of Graves' ophthalmopathy and Graves' hyperthyroidism. TCRdb processed the multiplex PCR reads anew with MiXCR; each CDR3 protein has one entry. The repertoire holds approximately 640,000 distinct CDR3 sequences, with over 40% as singletons. Source material: peripheral blood. The receptors were sampled from an adult man with Graves' ophthalmopathy. Each CDR3 is given without its conserved first and last residue. The order of the fields is V gene, CDR3 length, J gene, CDR3 protein.

V: TRBV29-1; length: 11; J: TRBJ2-2; CDR3: SVQWSDYGELF
V: TRBV12-3/TRBV12-4; length: 12; J: TRBJ1-1; CDR3: ASNLQGRYTEAF
V: TRBV12-3/TRBV12-4; length: 12; J: TRBJ1-6; CDR3: ASSLPVYNSPLH
V: TRBV20-1; length: 9; J: TRBJ1-4; CDR3: SASRDEKLF
V: TRBV10-3; length: 13; J: TRBJ1-6; CDR3: AISEIQGSDSPLH
V: TRBV12-3/TRBV12-4; length: 11; J: TRBJ2-2; CDR3: ASSRTNPGELF
V: TRBV10-3; length: 14; J: TRBJ1-2; CDR3: ASSPGTVGISYGYT
V: TRBV29-1; length: 11; J: TRBJ1-1; CDR3: SVERQLNTEAF
V: TRBV20-1; length: 12; J: TRBJ1-5; CDR3: SARDGAGHQPQH
V: TRBV20-1; length: 14; J: TRBJ1-1; CDR3: SASETGTPGGTEAF
V: TRBV2; length: 12; J: TRBJ1-1; CDR3: ASSTNRGGTEAF
V: TRBV10-3; length: 12; J: TRBJ2-5; CDR3: AISTRGRLETQY
V: TRBV5-8; length: 11; J: TRBJ1-2; CDR3: ASGQAPIDGYT
V: TRBV10-3; length: 13; J: TRBJ1-2; CDR3: AISEGTDNNYGYT
V: TRBV7-8; length: 15; J: -; CDR3: ASSLRMTSGRLPEQF
V: TRBV10-2; length: 14; J: TRBJ2-5; CDR3: ASSDSPSGGGETQY
V: TRBV29-1; length: 11; J: TRBJ1-5; CDR3: SVAGTFNQPQH
V: TRBV7-9; length: 14; J: TRBJ2-5; CDR3: ASSLAVKGHQETQY
V: TRBV25-1; length: 11; J: TRBJ1-3; CDR3: ASEGTGGNTIY
V: TRBV7-2; length: 10; J: TRBJ1-4; CDR3: ASSSQAEKLF
V: TRBV11-2; length: 14; J: TRBJ2-7; CDR3: ASSLFLAGGNYEQY
V: TRBV10-3; length: 15; J: TRBJ1-6; CDR3: AISESSATGGISPLH